These 24 T cell receptor beta chains originate from one sample sequenced in a study of cytomegalovirus exposure and HLA in healthy donors. Researchers ran the PCR with 60 Vbeta and 13 Jbeta primers. TCRdb's table, derived via immunoSEQ multiplex PCR, lists solely in-frame clones and lacks some. The sample comprises 150,000 to 200,000 clones, roughly 85% of which are singletons, and 1.5% to 2% rests with the top ten. Source material: PBMCs. The receptors here all came from a woman aged 18-29 years in good health and CMV-seronegative.

The CDR3 bases are TGTGCCAGTAGAGGACAGCCCCCCGGTCACACTGAAGCTTTCTTT. Protein: CASRGQPPGHTEAFF. The chain couples TRBV19 to TRBJ1-1; a weak D match, TRBD1 (6 bases). The CDR3 is made up of 15 amino acids. CDR1 and CDR2 (germline): LNHDA, SQIVND (reference sequence). The V end was cut by 6 bases, the J end by 3 bases, with 17 bases between.

The CDR3 loop reads CASSLGLLAGATDTQYF. Here the CDR3 DNA reads TGTGCCAGCAGCTTAGGCCTACTAGCGGGAGCAACAGATACGCAGTATTTT. V and J are TRBV7-2 and TRBJ2-3, with 11 bases that match TRBD2. V was clipped by 1 base and J by 3 bases; unmatched bases: 6. This CDR3 is 17 amino acids long. The germline V gene encodes CDR1 SGHTA and CDR2 FQGNSA.

This sequence joins TRBV27 and TRBJ2-1, with 9 positions matching TRBD2. The CDR3 loop spans 17 amino acids. Germline trimming cut 3 bases from V and 0 bases from J; bases unmatched to any gene: 6. Per the germline V gene, CDR1 is MNHEY and CDR2 is SMNVEV (reference sequence). The CDR3 here is CASSFFVAGDSYNEQFF. The DNA for the CDR3 is TGTGCCAGCAGTTTCTTTGTAGCGGGAGACTCCTACAATGAGCAGTTCTTC.

The chain has TRBV7-6 and TRBJ2-5; 7 nucleotides line up with TRBD1. This CDR3 region has 17 residues. V lost 5 bases and J lost 3; bases outside the gene matches: 15. Germline V gene sequence: CDR1 SGHVS, CDR2 FNYEAQ. DNA for the CDR3: TGTGCCAGCAGCGCAAATACGAGGGACAGTGTAGAAGAGACCCAGTACTTC. Translated, it gives CASSANTRDSVEETQYF.

J is TRBJ1-2 and V is TRBV28, with 8 bases fitting TRBD1. Germline assignment: CDR1 MDHEN and CDR2 SYDVKM. The V gene end was trimmed by 6 bases and the J gene end by 7 bases; junction bases not matched to a gene: 10. The CDR3 has 14 amino acids. DNA of the CDR3: TGTGCCAGCAGCTCGCAGGGGGCTTCATCTGGCTACACCTTC. Translated, it gives CASSSQGASSGYTF.

V is TRBV5-1 and J is TRBJ2-3, with a tentative D call TRBD1 (5 bases). The CDR3 spans 15 residues. Trimming took 0 bases from V and 5 from J, leaving 13 bases between them. CDR1 is SGHRS, CDR2 YFSETQ, per germline. The CDR3 DNA reads as TGCGCCAGCAGCTTGGACTGGGGCCGGGTAGATACGCAGTATTTT. It is translated as CASSLDWGRVDTQYF.

The V and J genes are TRBV5-1 and TRBJ2-2, with D possibly being TRBD2 (5 bases). Looked up from germline, CDR1 is SGHRS and CDR2 is YFSETQ. Trimming cost V 0 bases and J 5 bases, with 11 bases left between them. The length of the CDR3 is 15 residues. CDR3 bases: TGCGCCAGCAGCTTGGCTTCCCCGGGGACCGGGGAGCTGTTTTTT. It codes for CASSLASPGTGELFF. Combining the CDR3 with reference TRBV5-1 and TRBJ2-2 gives the whole variable domain KAGVTQTPRYLIKTRGQQVTLSCSPISGHRSVSWYQQTPGQGLQFLFEYFSETQRNKGNFPGRFSGRQFSNSRSEMNVSTLELGDSALYLCASSLASPGTGELFFGEGSRLTVL.

This chain uses TRBV12-5 with TRBJ2-5, with 7 bases identical to TRBD1. Per germline, CDR1 LGHNT and CDR2 FRNRAP. V shed 5 bases and J 2 bases; nucleotides not matched to a gene: 8. The CDR3 extends over 15 amino acids. The CDR3 DNA sequence: TGTGCTAGTGGTGTAATGGGACAGCGACAAGAGACCCAGTACTTC. Its protein product is CASGVMGQRQETQYF.

This clone was seen a few times. The genes are TRBV5-1 and TRBJ2-3, with 11 nucleotides matching TRBD1. This CDR3 region has 17 residues. With 4 bases clipped from V and 0 bases from J, the junction kept 7 bases outside the gene matches. Germline loops: CDR1 SGHRS, CDR2 YFSETQ. Here the CDR3 reads CASSQGQGGSSTDTQYF. In DNA form, the CDR3 reads TGCGCCAGCAGCCAGGGACAGGGGGGATCTAGCACAGATACGCAGTATTTT.

The chain employs TRBV30 and TRBJ1-2; TRBD1 might be the D (6 bases). CDR3 length: 14 amino acids. The germline gives CDR1 GTSNPN, CDR2 SVGIG (reference sequence). V shed 3 bases and J shed 8 bases, with 19 bases lying between them. CDR3 in DNA: TGTGCCTGGAGGGCTCCCGACAGGATTTGGGGCTACACCTTC. This sequence encodes CAWRAPDRIWGYTF. Full variable domain (outside the CDR3, taken from reference TRBV30 and TRBJ1-2): SQTIHQWPATLVQPVGSPLSLECTVEGTSNPNLYWYRQAAGRGLQLLFYSVGIGQISSEVPQNLSASRPQDRQFILSSKKLLLSDSGFYLCAWRAPDRIWGYTFGSGTRLTVV.

This chain uses TRBV10-3 with TRBJ2-3, with TRBD2 matching 9 bases. The germline V gene has CDR1 ENHRY and CDR2 SYGVKD. The V and J ends lost 1 base and 3 bases, in that order; junction bases with no gene match: 8. The CDR3 has 17 amino acids. The CDR3 coding sequence is TGTGCCATCAGTGAGTTTGGCGGTAGCGGGAGTACAGATACGCAGTATTTT. Translation: CAISEFGGSGSTDTQYF.

This clone is a singleton in its sample. The chain is built from TRBV7-2 and TRBJ2-5, with TRBD2 identical over 8 bases. Germline lookup yields CDR1 SGHTA and CDR2 FQGNSA. The J segment lost 2 bases and the V segment lost 4 bases, leaving 3 bases of the junction unmatched. This CDR3 has 14 amino acids. CDR3 sequence: CASSYTSGQETQYF. CDR3 DNA sequence: TGTGCCAGCAGCTATACTAGCGGACAAGAGACCCAGTACTTC.

The chain joins TRBV27 to TRBJ2-1; TRBD1 matches 8 bases. There are 16 residues in the CDR3. V trimming: 8 bases; J trimming: 8 bases; junction bases outside the gene matches: 17. Germline lookup yields CDR1 MNHEY and CDR2 SMNVEV (reference sequence). CDR3 protein: CASSRFDRGGPDEQFF. CDR3 nucleotides: TGTGCCAGCTCCCGTTTTGACAGGGGCGGACCGGATGAGCAGTTCTTC.

This rearrangement joins TRBV15 to TRBJ1-5; D remains unclear. The CDR3 extends over 13 amino acids. The V gene's germline CDR1 is LNHNV and CDR2 YYDKDF (reference sequence). V dropped 1 base and J dropped 7 bases, with 8 bases sitting between them. DNA of the CDR3: TGTGCCACCAGCAGAGGGGCTCAGCAGCCCCAGCATTTT. This codes for CATSRGAQQPQHF.

The sample holds a few counts of this clone. Other DNA sequences within the sample encode an identical CDR3. The chain has TRBV29-1 and TRBJ1-4, with a possible D match to TRBD1 (5 bases). The CDR3 has 13 amino acids. Germline V gene sequence: CDR1 SQVTM, CDR2 ANQGSEA. V lost 5 bases and J 0 bases, leaving 7 bases between the germline ends. CDR3 in amino acids: CSVTGATNEKLFF. The CDR3 DNA sequence: TGCAGCGTTACAGGAGCAACTAATGAAAAACTGTTTTTT. Based on the CDR3 plus reference TRBV29-1 and TRBJ1-4, the full variable domain is SAVISQKPSRDICQRGTSLTIQCQVDSQVTMMFWYRQQPGQSLTLIATANQGSEATYESGFVIDKFPISRPNLTFSTLTVSNMSPEDSSIYLCSVTGATNEKLFFGSGTQLSVL.

This clone was seen a few times. The chain combines TRBV2 with TRBJ2-2; 10 bases are shared with TRBD1. The germline V gene encodes CDR1 SNHLY and CDR2 FYNNEI. The trim removed 6 bases at V and 6 bases at J, leaving 4 bases unmatched. This CDR3 spans 14 amino acids. CDR3 loop: CASSPGTGAGELFF. For the CDR3, the DNA is TGTGCCAGCAGCCCCGGGACAGGGGCCGGGGAGCTGTTTTTT.

The chain joins TRBV5-1 to TRBJ1-1; tentative D call: TRBD1 (5 bases). Germline CDR1 SGHRS, CDR2 YFSETQ. V was pared by 0 bases and J by 1 base, with 10 bases between. The CDR3 extends over 15 amino acids. The CDR3 DNA reads TGCGCCAGCAGCTTGGCCGCGGGACCGAACACTGAAGCTTTCTTT. It yields the protein CASSLAAGPNTEAFF.

The V and J genes are TRBV18 and TRBJ1-1, with a tentative D call TRBD1 (6 bases). Germline V lookup: CDR1 KGHSH, CDR2 LQKENI. V shed 4 bases and J shed 0 bases, with 18 bases lying between them. This CDR3 is 17 amino acids long. CDR3 in DNA: TGTGCCAGCTCACACAGGGTGCACTATTTGATGAACACTGAAGCTTTCTTT. Translated, it gives CASSHRVHYLMNTEAFF.

This rearrangement joins TRBV19 to TRBJ2-5; D might be TRBD1 (5 bases). CDR3 size: 14 residues. CDR1 is LNHDA and CDR2 is SQIVND in the germline V gene (reference sequence). V dropped 5 bases and J dropped 3 bases, with 13 bases sitting between them. The CDR3 DNA follows: TGTGCCAGTAGTTTCCAGGGCAACAAAGAGACCCAGTACTTC. It encodes CASSFQGNKETQYF.

The chain uses TRBV6-5 and TRBJ1-5; TRBD1 matches at 7 bases. CDR3 size: 13 residues. The V and J ends lost 5 bases and 7 bases, in that order; junction bases with no gene match: 5. Germline V gene sequence: CDR1 MNHEY, CDR2 SVGAGI. Here the CDR3 reads CASSMTGSQPQHF. The CDR3 nucleotides are TGTGCCAGCAGTATGACAGGGAGCCAGCCCCAGCATTTT.

The V and J genes are TRBV4-1 and TRBJ2-5; 7 bases map to TRBD1. There are 15 residues in the CDR3. Losses at the gene ends were 1 base for V and 1 base for J; bases not matched to a gene: 3. CDR1 and CDR2 (germline): MGHRA, YSYEKL. In nucleotides, the CDR3 is TGCGCCAGCAGCCAAGTTCCAGGGGGCCAAGAGACCCAGTACTTC. It translates to CASSQVPGGQETQYF.

V and J are TRBV7-6 and TRBJ2-5; tentative D call: TRBD1 (6 bases). CDR3 length: 14 amino acids. Between the trimmed V and J ends, which lost 4 bases and 5 bases, there was a span of 14 bases. Germline V gene sequence: CDR1 SGHVS, CDR2 FNYEAQ. The CDR3 sequence: CASSWAGQGETQYF. Here the CDR3 DNA reads TGTGCCAGCAGCTGGGCAGGCCAGGGGGAGACCCAGTACTTC.

J is TRBJ1-4 and V is TRBV25-1; TRBD1 is a possible D gene (5 bases). V was cut by 1 base and J by 5 bases, with 11 bases left in between. The germline gives CDR1 MGHDK, CDR2 SYGVNS. The CDR3 sequence is 15 residues long. CDR3 amino acids: CASSEWEGINEKLFF. In DNA, the CDR3 is TGTGCCAGCAGTGAATGGGAGGGGATAAATGAAAAACTGTTTTTT.

The chain employs TRBV2 and TRBJ1-2, with no clear D. Trimming left V 4 bases short and J 4 bases short, with 10 bases between. From germline, CDR1 is SNHLY and CDR2 FYNNEI. The CDR3 loop spans 13 amino acids. The CDR3 DNA sequence: TGTGCCAGCAGTGTCAACAGTGCCTATGGCTACACCTTC. Translation: CASSVNSAYGYTF.